These T cell receptor beta chains were read from a single sample in a study of cytomegalovirus exposure and HLA in healthy donors. The assay was immunoSEQ multiplex PCR, and TCRdb's table has in-frame clones only and misses some. The table records approximately 90,000 clones, roughly two thirds of them present only once. The sequencing sample was made of PBMCs. The receptors here all came from a woman aged 45-59 years in good health and CMV-seropositive. CDR3s include the opening cysteine and the closing phenylalanine or tryptophan. D genes are given only for firm matches. Clone size appears in some rows only: once, few, many, or a class for an expanded clone.

TRBV7-9,TRBJ2-3,.,TRBD2,TGTGCCAGCAGCTTAGCATTAGCGGGAGGATCAGGAGATACGCAGTATTTT,CASSLALAGGSGDTQYF
TRBV6-5,TRBJ2-1,once,TRBD1,TGTGCCAGCAGCGGGACAGGGGGCGTTGAGCAGTTCTTC,CASSGTGGVEQFF
TRBV20-1,TRBJ2-7,few,.,TGCAGTGCTAGCAGGGTGGAGCAGTACTTC,CSASRVEQYF
TRBV28,TRBJ1-2,.,.,TGTGCCAGCAGTTCGACAGCCTCCTATGGCTACACCTTC,CASSSTASYGYTF
TRBV19,TRBJ2-1,.,.,TGTGCCAGTAGTACGATAGCGGTTCTGAATGAGCAGTTCTTC,CASSTIAVLNEQFF
TRBV9,TRBJ2-7,.,.,TGTGCCAGCAGCGCCACCGGTCAGGGCGAGCAGTACTTC,CASSATGQGEQYF
TRBV2,TRBJ2-1,.,TRBD1,TGTGCCAGCAGTGCGGGACAGCAGGAGCAGTTCTTC,CASSAGQQEQFF
TRBV18,TRBJ2-1,.,.,TGTGCCAGCTCACCACTTAGCCCGGACATCTCCTACAATGAGCAGTTCTTC,CASSPLSPDISYNEQFF
TRBV29-1,TRBJ2-5,.,.,TGCAGCGCTGACGGCTTGAGGTACCAAGAGACCCAGTACTTC,CSADGLRYQETQYF
TRBV28,TRBJ1-4,.,.,TGTGCCAGCAGTTTATTTCGGGTGGATGAAAAACTGTTTTTT,CASSLFRVDEKLFF
TRBV28,TRBJ2-1,few,TRBD2,TGTGCCAGCAATGGGGAGCGGGAGAGGGTGAATGAGCAGTTCTTC,CASNGERERVNEQFF
TRBV7-8,TRBJ1-1,.,.,TGTGCCAGCAGCCAACGGGACACGATGACTGAAGCTTTCTTT,CASSQRDTMTEAFF
TRBV19,TRBJ1-1,.,.,TGTGCCAGTAGTATAGGGACTCTGGGCGGTGAAGCTTTCTTT,CASSIGTLGGEAFF
TRBV5-4,TRBJ2-3,few,TRBD1,TGTGCCTATGACAGGGGCACAGATACGCAGTATTTT,CAYDRGTDTQYF
TRBV5-6,TRBJ2-1,.,TRBD2,TGTGCCAGCAGCTCACTAGCGGGAGGGCCGGGGTACAATGAGCAGTTCTTC,CASSSLAGGPGYNEQFF
TRBV28,TRBJ1-2,once,.,TGTGCCAGCACCCCCGGGAGGGTAGCTAACTATGGCTACACCTTC,CASTPGRVANYGYTF
TRBV7-9,TRBJ2-2,few,.,TGTGCCAGCAAGAGACTAGTTCCGGACACCGGGGAGCTGTTTTTT,CASKRLVPDTGELFF
TRBV28,TRBJ1-5,few,.,TGTGCCAGCAGTTCGGGGGGGGGCGGGCAGCCCCAGCATTTT,CASSSGGGGQPQHF
TRBV10-3,TRBJ2-2,.,.,TGTGCCATCAGTGAGTCCTACAGGACGAACACCGGGGAGCTGTTTTTT,CAISESYRTNTGELFF
TRBV5-4,TRBJ2-7,.,.,TGTGCCAGCAGTAAGGACACACACCCCTTCTACGAGCAGTACTTC,CASSKDTHPFYEQYF
TRBV4-3,TRBJ2-7,.,.,TGCGCCAGCAGCCAATTTCCAGGTTCCTCCTACGAGCAGTACTTC,CASSQFPGSSYEQYF
TRBV4-1,TRBJ2-5,.,TRBD2,TGCGCCAGCAGCCAAGAAACCGCTGGACTAGCGGAAGAGACCCAGTACTTC,CASSQETAGLAEETQYF
TRBV19,TRBJ2-1,.,.,TGTGCCAGTAGATATGCCGGTCTCGATGAGCAGTTCTTC,CASRYAGLDEQFF
TRBV13,TRBJ2-7,few,.,TGTGCCAGCAGCTTAGAGGGAACAGGGAAGTACTTC,CASSLEGTGKYF
TRBV19,TRBJ1-5,.,.,TGTGCCAGTAGCAATCTCGGTCAGCCCCAGCATTTT,CASSNLGQPQHF
TRBV10-1,TRBJ2-1,.,TRBD2,TGCGCCAGCAGTGGCGGGACTAGCGGGAACTCATACAATGAGCAGTTCTTC,CASSGGTSGNSYNEQFF
TRBV4-3,TRBJ2-1,.,.,TGCGCCAGCAGCCAAGCTTTAGCGTCCTCCTACAATGAGCAGTTCTTC,CASSQALASSYNEQFF
TRBV6-5,TRBJ1-1,.,.,TGTGCCAGCAGTTACGGAGGGGGGGGGAACACTGAAGCTTTCTTT,CASSYGGGGNTEAFF
TRBV14,TRBJ2-1,.,TRBD2,TGTGCCAGCAGCCAAGAAGGAATAGCGGGAGCCAATGAGCAGTTCTTC,CASSQEGIAGANEQFF
TRBV4-3,TRBJ1-4,.,.,TGCGCCAGCAGCCAAGGGACACTCACAACTAATGAAAAACTGTTTTTT,CASSQGTLTTNEKLFF